This TCR beta chain was identified during a study of HIV-infected patients and healthy controls. This clonotype showed up many times. MiXCR was run by TCRdb on the 5' RACE reads, yielding one entry per CDR3 protein. Found here are more than 15,000 distinct CDR3 sequences, roughly 18% of them singletons; the top ten hold around a third. Germline assignment: CDR1 MNHEY and CDR2 SMNVEV (reference sequence). The CDR3 extends over 13 amino acids. V was pared by 3 bases and J by 2 bases, with 1 base of the junction left unmatched. Sequences were obtained from CD8+ T cells from blood. The chain employs TRBV27 and TRBJ2-7, with 7 bases fitting TRBD1. This TCR was recovered from a human donor in good health. The CDR3 loop is CASSFGQAYEQYF. The CDR3 DNA reads TGTGCCAGCAGTTTCGGACAGGCCTACGAGCAGTACTTC.